One and the same sample provided the 19 T cell receptor beta chains below, sequenced in a study of beta chain features in type 1 diabetes. Study-level findings and limits: The study found moderately but significantly shorter TCRB CDR3s in all four CD4+ subsets of Type 1 diabetes patients.

Expressed TCRB transcripts were sequenced because the entire RNA isolate underwent reverse transcription. Profiling relied on immunoSEQ multiplex PCR, and the TCRdb table lists in-frame clones only, not all of them. Of around 170,000 clones detected, about 9% appear once; the ten largest clones hold around 0.7%. Their antigen targets remain unknown. The sample comprised central memory CD4+ T cells from blood. These TCRs come from a woman aged 30 to 39 with type 1 diabetes.

The chain couples TRBV19 to TRBJ2-1; TRBD2 agrees at 10 bases. The CDR3 has 13 residues. Germline lookup yields CDR1 LNHDA and CDR2 SQIVND (reference sequence). V lost 8 bases and J lost 4; bases outside the gene matches: 2. The CDR3, as DNA: TGTGCCAGTCGGACTAGCGGTTACAATGAGCAGTTCTTC. This translates into CASRTSGYNEQFF. Full variable domain (missing parts from reference TRBV19 and TRBJ2-1): DGGITQSPKYLFRKEGQNVTLSCEQNLNHDAMYWYRQDPGQGLRLIYYSQIVNDFQKGDIAEGYSVSREKKESFPLTVTSAQKNPTAFYLCASRTSGYNEQFFGPGTRLTVL.

This clone has more than one count but fewer than ten. The CDR3 spells CASSTPTQGSGTDTQYF. The CDR3 DNA sequence: TGTGCCAGCAGCACCCCAACCCAGGGGAGTGGCACAGATACGCAGTATTTT. This chain connects TRBV5-4 to TRBJ2-3; tentative D call: TRBD1 (6 bases). Germline-derived CDR1 and CDR2 are SGHNT and YYREEE (reference sequence). CDR3 length: 17 residues. V was clipped by 4 bases and J by 1 base, with 19 bases between them.

This clone turned up a few times. This chain joins TRBV5-4 and TRBJ2-5, with D unclear. This CDR3 region has 13 residues. V dropped 9 bases and J dropped 1 base, with 13 bases sitting between them. The germline gives CDR1 SGHNT, CDR2 YYREEE (reference sequence). In nucleotides, the CDR3 is TGTGCCATCGGCAGGTCCCCCCAAGAGACCCAGTACTTC. This encodes CAIGRSPQETQYF.

The genes are TRBV2 and TRBJ1-5; D is uncertain. CDR3 length: 15 amino acids. V was shortened by 3 bases and J by 0 bases, with 9 bases between the two germline ends. From germline, CDR1 is SNHLY and CDR2 FYNNEI. DNA of the CDR3: TGTGCCAGCAGTGAGGCATTTTATAGCAATCAGCCCCAGCATTTT. Its protein product is CASSEAFYSNQPQHF.

This clone turned up a few times. The chain carries TRBV9 and TRBJ2-5; D gene unclear. This CDR3 spans 14 amino acids. Germline CDR1 is SGDLS and CDR2 is YYNGEE. With 4 bases removed from V and 5 bases from J, the gap between germline ends came to 15 bases. CDR3 sequence: CASSPLGSSETQYF. The DNA of the CDR3 is TGTGCCAGCAGCCCGTTAGGTAGCTCGGAGACCCAGTACTTC. The full variable domain, with the rest looked up from reference TRBV9 and TRBJ2-5, is DSGVTQTPKHLITATGQRVTLRCSPRSGDLSVYWYQQSLDQGLQFLIQYYNGEERAKGNILERFSAQQFPDLHSELNLSSLELGDSALYFCASSPLGSSETQYFGPGTRLLVL.

This chain connects TRBV28 to TRBJ2-1; 9 nucleotides line up with TRBD2. The trim removed 8 bases at V and 8 bases at J, leaving 4 bases unmatched. Germline lookup yields CDR1 MDHEN and CDR2 SYDVKM. The CDR3 extends over 12 amino acids. In DNA form, the CDR3 reads TGTGCCAGCCTAGCGGGACTAGATGAGCAGTTCTTC. Translating it yields CASLAGLDEQFF.

This clone has more than one count but fewer than ten. The chain carries TRBV5-1 and TRBJ2-3; D is perhaps TRBD1 (8 bases). Germline CDR1 is SGHRS and CDR2 is YFSETQ. This CDR3 comprises 15 residues. V was clipped by 4 bases and J by 4 bases, with 16 bases between them. CDR3 in amino acids: CASSPGQAGADTQYF. The CDR3 DNA follows: TGCGCCAGCAGCCCGGGACAGGCGGGAGCAGATACGCAGTATTTT. Combining the CDR3 with reference TRBV5-1 and TRBJ2-3 gives the whole variable domain KAGVTQTPRYLIKTRGQQVTLSCSPISGHRSVSWYQQTPGQGLQFLFEYFSETQRNKGNFPGRFSGRQFSNSRSEMNVSTLELGDSALYLCASSPGQAGADTQYFGPGTRLTVL.

By proportion, this clone is medium-sized (0.01 to 0.1%). V and J are TRBV2 and TRBJ2-1, with TRBD1 as a possible D gene (6 bases). CDR1 SNHLY and CDR2 FYNNEI come from the germline V gene. The CDR3 spans 13 residues. Trimming removed 9 bases from V and 10 bases from J, with 19 bases in between. In nucleotides, the CDR3 is TGTGCCAGGGGGCGACAGGACCCCTGGGAGCAGTTCTTC. Its protein product is CARGRQDPWEQFF.

This clone was seen a few times. The sample carries other DNA sequences with the same CDR3. V gene TRBV9 combines with J gene TRBJ2-5; no reliable D call. This CDR3 region has 12 residues. With 4 bases removed from V and 4 bases from J, the gap between germline ends came to 8 bases. CDR1 is SGDLS, CDR2 YYNGEE, per germline. CDR3 bases: TGTGCCAGCAGCCGGTCCGGAGAGACCCAGTACTTC. Protein product: CASSRSGETQYF.

The genes are TRBV5-4 and TRBJ2-3, with D perhaps TRBD2 (5 bases). Per germline, CDR1 SGHNT and CDR2 YYREEE (reference sequence). The CDR3 sequence is 15 residues long. V was pared by 0 bases and J by 2 bases, with 10 bases between. DNA of the CDR3: TGTGCCAGCAGCTTGGATGACTACCCCACAGATACGCAGTATTTT. This sequence encodes CASSLDDYPTDTQYF.

This clone was picked up a small number of times. The rearrangement joins TRBV7-3 to TRBJ1-1; D might be TRBD1 (5 bases). Trimming removed 2 bases from V and 6 bases from J, with 10 bases in between. The CDR3 has 13 amino acids. Germline V gene sequence: CDR1 SGHTA, CDR2 FQGTGA. DNA for the CDR3: TGTGCCAGCAGCTTACGGCGGGGGGCTGAAGCTTTCTTT. It is translated as CASSLRRGAEAFF.

This chain uses TRBV19 with TRBJ2-3; TRBD1 agrees at 7 bases. The CDR3 extends over 13 amino acids. CDR1 and CDR2 (germline): LNHDA, SQIVND (reference sequence). V gave up 10 bases and J gave up 4 bases; unmatched junction bases: 8. This chain's CDR3 is CAISTGLADTQYF. The CDR3 DNA reads TGTGCCATCTCGACAGGGCTGGCAGATACGCAGTATTTT.

This clone showed up just a few times. The chain employs TRBV30 and TRBJ2-1, with 8 bases identical to TRBD2. Germline CDR1 GTSNPN, CDR2 SVGIG (reference sequence). This CDR3 has 14 amino acids. The ends lost 1 base at V and 9 bases at J; junction bases unmatched: 8. CDR3 sequence reads: CAWSGRGGISEQFF. DNA of the CDR3: TGTGCCTGGAGTGGCCGGGGGGGTATTAGTGAGCAGTTCTTC.

V usage is TRBV6-5 and J usage is TRBJ2-5; a possible D gene is TRBD1 (5 bases). The CDR3 is 12 amino acids. V lost 4 bases and J 5 bases, leaving 8 bases between the germline ends. The germline V gene encodes CDR1 MNHEY and CDR2 SVGAGI. The CDR3 is CASSSPGETQYF. In nucleotides, the CDR3 is TGTGCCAGCAGTTCACCAGGGGAGACCCAGTACTTC.

This clone was observed a handful of times. The V call is TRBV2, the J call TRBJ1-5, with a weak D call TRBD1 (5 bases). The CDR3 length is 14 residues. V was shortened by 6 bases and J by 1 base, with 10 bases between the two germline ends. Per the germline V gene, CDR1 is SNHLY and CDR2 is FYNNEI. The CDR3 DNA follows: TGTGCCAGCAGCGTGGACATGAGCAATCAGCCCCAGCATTTT. This codes for CASSVDMSNQPQHF.

This chain uses TRBV7-8 with TRBJ2-7, with 9 bases that match TRBD2. The CDR3 is made up of 15 amino acids. After removal of 5 bases from V and 0 bases from J, the junction contained 5 bases not matched to a gene. Per the germline V gene, CDR1 is SGHVS and CDR2 is FQNEAQ. CDR3 region: CASSPLSGSSYEQYF. The CDR3 DNA reads as TGTGCCAGCAGCCCTCTTAGCGGGAGCTCCTACGAGCAGTACTTC.

This clone was counted a few times. This chain connects TRBV18 to TRBJ1-1; 8 nucleotides match TRBD1. CDR3 length: 14 amino acids. Losses at the gene ends were 6 bases for V and 1 base for J; bases not matched to a gene: 4. CDR1 and CDR2 (germline): KGHSH, LQKENI. The CDR3 nucleotides read TGTGCCAGCTCCCGGGGACAGGAGAACACTGAAGCTTTCTTT. It is translated as CASSRGQENTEAFF. The full variable domain, its missing parts supplied by reference TRBV18 and TRBJ1-1, is NAGVMQNPRHLVRRRGQEARLRCSPMKGHSHVYWYRQLPEEGLKFMVYLQKENIIDESGMPKERFSAEFPKEGPSILRIQQVVRGDSAAYFCASSRGQENTEAFFGQGTRLTVV.

This clone was counted between two and nine times. The chain carries TRBV6-5 and TRBJ1-2, with D unclear. The CDR3 sequence is 14 residues long. Germline CDR1 and CDR2: MNHEY and SVGAGI. Trimming cost V 5 bases and J 2 bases, with 12 bases left between them. This CDR3 reads CASSMWTNNYGYTF. The CDR3 region has the DNA TGTGCCAGCAGTATGTGGACTAACAACTATGGCTACACCTTC.

J is TRBJ2-3 and V is TRBV9; D is possibly TRBD2 (6 bases). Germline values: CDR1 SGDLS, CDR2 YYNGEE. V was trimmed by 2 bases and J by 3 bases, leaving 19 bases between them. The CDR3 is 17 amino acids. CDR3 in amino acids: CASSVFGGPRTTDTQYF. CDR3 DNA sequence: TGTGCCAGCAGCGTTTTCGGAGGGCCCAGAACGACAGATACGCAGTATTTT.